The 22 T cell receptor beta chains listed next were all sequenced from one sample in a study of glioma-infiltrating T cells after dendritic cell vaccination. Only in-frame clones appear in the TCRdb table, and some are missing; sequencing was by immunoSEQ multiplex PCR. The sample has just under 85,000 clones, approximately 90% seen once. The specimen was blood, collected before dendritic cell vaccination. The origin of the receptors is a human donor with glioblastoma.

The chain employs TRBV19 and TRBJ1-2; D ambiguous. V was shortened by 3 bases and J by 7 bases, with 9 bases between the two germline ends. CDR1 is LNHDA, CDR2 SQIVND, per germline (reference sequence). CDR3 length equals 12 residues. CDR3 nucleotides: TGTGCCAGTAGTATGGGCGACCGTGGCTACACCTTC. As protein: CASSMGDRGYTF.

The chain carries TRBV9 and TRBJ2-3; TRBD2 might be the D (7 bases). The CDR3 is 16 amino acids. Germline lookup yields CDR1 SGDLS and CDR2 YYNGEE. V was shortened by 2 bases and J by 9 bases, with 22 bases between the two germline ends. DNA of the CDR3: TGTGCCAGCAGCGTCGTGGCGGGGGACACCGGGGGGACGCAGTATTTT. Translated, it gives CASSVVAGDTGGTQYF.

V is TRBV15 and J is TRBJ1-5; D possibly corresponds to TRBD1 (6 bases). Per the germline V gene, CDR1 is LNHNV and CDR2 is YYDKDF (reference sequence). The CDR3 covers 13 residues. Trimming took 1 base from V and 6 from J, leaving 7 bases between them. The CDR3 DNA follows: TGTGCCACCAGCAGAGGGACAGCTCAGCCCCAGCATTTT. Translated: CATSRGTAQPQHF.

The chain employs TRBV18 and TRBJ1-2; D ambiguous. There are 14 residues in the CDR3. CDR1 KGHSH and CDR2 LQKENI come from the germline V gene. The V end lost 6 bases, the J end lost 3 bases, and 14 bases lay between the germline ends. Here the CDR3 DNA reads TGTGCCAGCTCCTCAGGTCTGGTCGACTATGGCTACACCTTC. Protein: CASSSGLVDYGYTF.

The chain uses TRBV7-3 and TRBJ2-7; D possibly corresponds to TRBD2 (6 bases). Germline V CDR1 and CDR2: SGHTA, FQGTGA. Trimming shortened V by 5 bases and J by 5 bases, and 13 bases separated the two germline ends. CDR3 size: 13 residues. Written as DNA, the CDR3 is TGTGCCAGCAGCGATAGCGGTTCGGACGAGCAGTACTTC. Amino acids: CASSDSGSDEQYF.

CDR3 sequence: CASSGLAGSKYEQYF. CDR3 coding DNA: TGTGCCAGCAGCGGGCTAGCGGGATCTAAGTACGAGCAGTACTTC. The genes are TRBV11-3 and TRBJ2-7; 9 bases align to TRBD2. The CDR3 is 15 residues long. V was clipped by 5 bases and J by 4 bases; unmatched bases: 9. The germline gives CDR1 SGHNT, CDR2 YENEEA.

This clone came up once. J is TRBJ2-1 and V is TRBV7-9; 7 nucleotides match TRBD1. Germline CDR1 is SEHNR and CDR2 is FQNEAQ (reference sequence). The CDR3 extends over 16 amino acids. J was trimmed by 5 bases and V by 3 bases; bases with no gene match: 10. The CDR3 sequence is CASSLGTAGGDNEQFF. Written as DNA, the CDR3 is TGTGCCAGCAGCTTGGGAACGGCAGGGGGTGACAATGAGCAGTTCTTC.

The V gene is TRBV5-1, the J gene TRBJ2-1, with TRBD1 matching over 8 bases. The CDR3 is 15 amino acids. V shed 4 bases and J 2 bases; nucleotides not matched to a gene: 5. The germline V gene encodes CDR1 SGHRS and CDR2 YFSETQ. Written as DNA, the CDR3 is TGCGCCAGCAGCCCTGGGACAGGAGCCTACAATGAGCAGTTCTTC. As protein: CASSPGTGAYNEQFF.

The chain combines TRBV5-4 with TRBJ1-2, with 10 bases fitting TRBD1. Germline CDR1 is SGHNT and CDR2 is YYREEE (reference sequence). The CDR3 sequence is 17 residues long. The ends lost 0 bases at V and 2 bases at J; junction bases unmatched: 7. The CDR3 sequence: CASSLGLGGQGNYGYTF. The CDR3 DNA follows: TGTGCCAGCAGCTTGGGGCTGGGGGGACAGGGGAACTATGGCTACACCTTC.

The chain uses TRBV5-1 and TRBJ1-6; 11 bases agree with TRBD1. The CDR3 totals 15 residues. V lost 4 bases, J lost 8 bases, and 5 bases stayed unmatched. Looked up from germline, CDR1 is SGHRS and CDR2 is YFSETQ. The CDR3 is CASSQDRGPHSPLHF. The DNA for the CDR3 is TGCGCCAGCAGCCAGGACAGGGGGCCGCATTCACCCCTCCACTTT. The variable domain in full, completed from reference TRBV5-1 and TRBJ1-6, reads KAGVTQTPRYLIKTRGQQVTLSCSPISGHRSVSWYQQTPGQGLQFLFEYFSETQRNKGNFPGRFSGRQFSNSRSEMNVSTLELGDSALYLCASSQDRGPHSPLHFGNGTRLTVT.

V and J are TRBV7-6 and TRBJ1-6; 8 positions agree with TRBD1. The CDR3 is 17 residues long. V dropped 4 bases and J dropped 9; count of bases not matched to a gene: 14. Germline CDR1 SGHVS, CDR2 FNYEAQ. The CDR3 coding sequence is TGTGCCAGCAGCTCACGGTCCAGGGCAGGGGGCAGTTCACCCCTCCACTTT. Translating it yields CASSSRSRAGGSSPLHF.

This clone was seen once. This chain links TRBV2 with TRBJ2-5; 9 nucleotides match TRBD1. There are 15 residues in the CDR3. In germline, CDR1 is SNHLY, CDR2 FYNNEI. J was trimmed by 4 bases and V by 4 bases; bases with no gene match: 7. CDR3 in amino acids: CASSAGTGRRETQYF. The CDR3 DNA reads as TGTGCCAGCAGTGCCGGGACAGGGAGACGAGAGACCCAGTACTTC.

Comments on this clone: The junction departs from germline at one end; a sequencing error may be responsible. The sample has other DNA sequences that encode this CDR3 too. V usage is TRBV27 and J usage is TRBJ1-6, with 9 nucleotides matching TRBD1. Looked up from germline, CDR1 is MNHEY and CDR2 is SMNVEV (reference sequence). The CDR3 covers 15 residues. CDR3 sequence reads: CASSYEQGAYSPLHF. The DNA for the CDR3 is TGTGCCAGCAGTTATGAACAGGGGGCATATTCCCCCCTCCACTTT.

The CDR3 DNA reads TGTGCCAGCAGTAAGGGACAGAACACCGGGGAGCTGTTTTTT. Amino acids: CASSKGQNTGELFF. The chain uses TRBV27 and TRBJ2-2; D perhaps matches TRBD1 (6 bases). Trimming cost V 5 bases and J 1 base, with 8 bases left between them. This CDR3 is built from 14 residues. Germline CDR1 reads MNHEY; CDR2 reads SMNVEV (reference sequence).

The rearrangement uses TRBV19 and TRBJ2-7; weak D call: TRBD1 (5 bases). The CDR3 consists of 13 residues. Trimming stripped 4 bases from V and 3 bases from J, with 10 bases between. CDR1 is LNHDA, CDR2 SQIVND, per germline (reference sequence). Written as DNA, the CDR3 is TGTGCCAGTAGTACAGGGAATATCTACGAGCAGTACTTC. Translating it yields CASSTGNIYEQYF.

This clone was seen only a few times. V usage is TRBV5-1 and J usage is TRBJ2-5, with no clear D. The tail of the sequence fits TRBJ2-7 better, so the J call may be wrong. The CDR3 has 15 residues. Looked up from germline, CDR1 is SGHRS and CDR2 is YFSETQ. The CDR3 sequence is CASSLAQVIVDEQYF. CDR3 DNA sequence: TGCGCCAGCAGCTTGGCCCAGGTTATAGTCGACGAGCAGTACTTC.

The chain links TRBV5-6 to TRBJ1-2, with unresolved D. This CDR3 is built from 12 residues. The germline V gene encodes CDR1 SGHDT and CDR2 YYEEEE. Deletions cut 4 bases from V and 7 bases from J, with 11 bases between. The CDR3 loop is CASSTREPGYTF. CDR3 DNA: TGTGCCAGCAGCACCCGAGAGCCTGGCTACACCTTC.

This clone has just a few counts. The chain couples TRBV14 to TRBJ1-1, with TRBD1 matching over 9 bases. CDR3 length equals 18 residues. After removal of 5 bases from V and 4 bases from J, the junction contained 17 bases not matched to a gene. Germline CDR1 reads SGHDN; CDR2 reads FVKESK. The CDR3 region has the DNA TGTGCCAGCAGCAAGAACAGGGGGCGTGAAGTGACGGTCACTGAAGCTTTCTTT. Translation: CASSKNRGREVTVTEAFF.

This chain joins TRBV5-6 and TRBJ2-5; the match to TRBD2 covers 7 bases. The CDR3 is 14 amino acids. The V and J ends lost 0 bases and 7 bases, in that order; junction bases with no gene match: 6. The germline gives CDR1 SGHDT, CDR2 YYEEEE. The CDR3 reads CASSLAGRVGTQYF. The CDR3 DNA follows: TGTGCCAGCAGCTTGGCGGGGAGGGTTGGGACCCAGTACTTC.

The chain has TRBV9 and TRBJ1-3; unclear D gene. The CDR3 length is 13 residues. Trimming took 0 bases from V and 7 from J, leaving 8 bases between them. Germline V CDR1 and CDR2: SGDLS, YYNGEE. The CDR3 DNA is TGTGCCAGCAGCGTAGTGAGGGCTAACACCATATATTTT. It translates to CASSVVRANTIYF.

This clone was found a few times. V gene TRBV10-3 combines with J gene TRBJ1-1; the D is unclear. Germline lookup yields CDR1 ENHRY and CDR2 SYGVKD. The CDR3 is 13 residues long. V lost 3 bases and J 1 base, leaving 6 bases between the germline ends. CDR3 nucleotides: TGTGCCATCAGTGACGGAGGGAACACTGAAGCTTTCTTT. Protein sequence: CAISDGGNTEAFF.

The chain is built from TRBV5-6 and TRBJ2-3; 9 nucleotides align to TRBD1. Germline loops: CDR1 SGHDT, CDR2 YYEEEE. V shed 7 bases and J 5 bases; nucleotides not matched to a gene: 11. The CDR3 loop spans 15 amino acids. The CDR3 coding sequence is TGTGCCAGCTCCCAGTCGGGACAGGGAAAAGATACGCAGTATTTT. Residues: CASSQSGQGKDTQYF.